Below, 31 T cell receptor beta chains from the same sample are listed, as sequenced in a study of blood T cell repertoires in COVID-19. TCRdb's copy holds only in-frame clones and misses some; the assay was immunoSEQ multiplex PCR. The sample holds a few hundred thousand clones; approximately 86% are singletons and the top ten take roughly 4.5%. The sample consisted of PBMCs or T cells enriched from blood (not recorded which). These receptors all come from a woman aged 25 to 45 who had been exposed to COVID-19.

The genes are TRBV7-9 and TRBJ1-3; D call uncertain. Germline CDR1 reads SEHNR; CDR2 reads FQNEAQ (reference sequence). V lost 0 bases and J 0 bases, leaving 9 bases between the germline ends. The CDR3 extends over 16 amino acids. CDR3 in amino acids: CASSLAGLISGNTIYF. The CDR3 DNA reads as TGTGCCAGCAGCTTAGCCGGACTAATCTCTGGAAACACCATATATTTT.

V and J are TRBV5-1 and TRBJ1-3; possible D gene TRBD1, 5 bases. The CDR3 runs 14 residues. Germline CDR1 reads SGHRS; CDR2 reads YFSETQ. Deletions cut 4 bases from V and 1 base from J, with 9 bases between. For the CDR3, the DNA is TGCGCCAGCAGCCCGGGACTGTCTGGAAACACCATATATTTT. This encodes CASSPGLSGNTIYF.

This chain uses TRBV29-1 with TRBJ1-2; TRBD1 agrees at 9 bases. Germline assignment: CDR1 SQVTM and CDR2 ANQGSEA. V shed 4 bases and J 8 bases; nucleotides not matched to a gene: 5. The CDR3 extends over 12 amino acids. CDR3 region: CSVGDRDQGYTF. In DNA form, the CDR3 reads TGCAGCGTTGGGGACAGGGACCAAGGCTACACCTTC. The variable domain in full, completed from reference TRBV29-1 and TRBJ1-2, reads SAVISQKPSRDICQRGTSLTIQCQVDSQVTMMFWYRQQPGQSLTLIATANQGSEATYESGFVIDKFPISRPNLTFSTLTVSNMSPEDSSIYLCSVGDRDQGYTFGSGTRLTVV.

This clone was recorded once. This chain links TRBV6-2 or TRBV6-3 with TRBJ2-7; D gene unclear. V was cut by 7 bases and J by 1 base, with 11 bases left in between. This CDR3 region has 13 residues. Per germline, CDR1 MNHEY and CDR2 SVGEGT. As DNA, the CDR3 is TGTGCCAGCACCCCCTTTGAGTCCTACGAGCAGTACTTC. Its translation is CASTPFESYEQYF.

The chain joins TRBV5-6 to TRBJ1-4, with 7 bases that match TRBD1. The CDR3 sequence is 15 residues long. With 4 bases clipped from V and 4 bases from J, the junction kept 7 bases outside the gene matches. CDR1 is SGHDT, CDR2 YYEEEE, per germline. The CDR3: CASSPQTGVNEKLFF. The CDR3 DNA follows: TGTGCCAGCAGCCCTCAAACAGGGGTTAATGAAAAACTGTTTTTT.

The V call is TRBV6-2 or TRBV6-3, the J call TRBJ1-5; D call uncertain. Germline CDR1 is MNHEY and CDR2 is SVGEGT. The CDR3 has 13 amino acids. Trimming removed 2 bases from V and 5 bases from J, with 7 bases in between. CDR3 nucleotides: TGTGCCAGCAGTTACCGGGTCCATCAGCCCCAGCATTTT. This gives the protein CASSYRVHQPQHF.

CDR3 DNA sequence: TGCAGCGCCTCGACAGGGATGAACACTGAAGCTTTCTTT. Translated, it gives CSASTGMNTEAFF. The chain is built from TRBV29-1 and TRBJ1-1; 7 bases match TRBD1. CDR3 length: 13 residues. The ends lost 7 bases at V and 0 bases at J; junction bases unmatched: 5. Germline V gives CDR1 SQVTM, CDR2 ANQGSEA.

This clone was detected only a few times. This chain links TRBV5-1 with TRBJ1-2; possible D gene TRBD1, 5 bases. CDR1 and CDR2 from the germline V gene are SGHRS and YFSETQ. The CDR3 spans 15 residues. Trimming left V 2 bases short and J 6 bases short, with 17 bases between. DNA for the CDR3: TGCGCCAGCAGCTTAGGGCAGGGCATCCTCAATGGCTACACCTTC. Translated: CASSLGQGILNGYTF.

This chain uses TRBV30 with TRBJ2-7; D is perhaps TRBD1 (6 bases). CDR1 and CDR2 (germline): GTSNPN, SVGIG (reference sequence). This CDR3 has 15 amino acids. Between the trimmed V and J ends, which lost 3 bases and 0 bases, there was a span of 15 bases. CDR3 loop: CAWRRQGHLSYEQYF. CDR3 coding DNA: TGTGCCTGGAGGCGCCAGGGACATCTCTCCTACGAGCAGTACTTC.

The chain is built from TRBV20-1 and TRBJ2-5, with 9 bases identical to TRBD1. This CDR3 has 14 residues. The germline CDR1 and CDR2 sequences are DFQATT and SNEGSKA (reference sequence). J was trimmed by 0 bases and V by 3 bases; bases with no gene match: 2. The CDR3 region is CSASGTGYQETQYF. In DNA, the CDR3 is TGCAGTGCTAGTGGGACAGGGTACCAAGAGACCCAGTACTTC.

The rearrangement uses TRBV24-1 and TRBJ2-1, with 8 bases fitting TRBD1. There are 15 residues in the CDR3. J gave up 5 bases and V 4 bases, and 6 bases lay outside the gene matches. Germline CDR1 KGHDR, CDR2 SFDVKD. CDR3 DNA sequence: TGTGCCACCAGTGAACATGGACAGGGTGACAATGAGCAGTTCTTC. Encoded protein: CATSEHGQGDNEQFF.

The V call is TRBV30, the J call TRBJ1-2; weak D call: TRBD1 (5 bases). CDR3 size: 13 residues. CDR1 is GTSNPN, CDR2 SVGIG, per germline (reference sequence). V lost 2 bases and J 3 bases, leaving 10 bases between the germline ends. The CDR3 loop is CAWSTGYDYGYTF. As DNA, the CDR3 is TGTGCCTGGAGTACAGGTTACGACTATGGCTACACCTTC.

J is TRBJ1-5 and V is TRBV9; 10 bases map to TRBD1. The ends lost 3 bases at V and 5 bases at J; junction bases unmatched: 5. CDR1 SGDLS and CDR2 YYNGEE come from the germline V gene. The CDR3 totals 15 residues. The chain's CDR3 is CASSATGGGDQPQHF. The DNA for the CDR3 is TGTGCCAGCAGCGCGACAGGGGGCGGAGATCAGCCCCAGCATTTT. Full variable domain (missing parts from reference TRBV9 and TRBJ1-5): DSGVTQTPKHLITATGQRVTLRCSPRSGDLSVYWYQQSLDQGLQFLIQYYNGEERAKGNILERFSAQQFPDLHSELNLSSLELGDSALYFCASSATGGGDQPQHFGDGTRLSIL.

The chain uses TRBV2 and TRBJ1-4, with D possibly TRBD1 on 5 matching bases. The length of the CDR3 is 15 residues. Germline loops: CDR1 SNHLY, CDR2 FYNNEI. Trimming shortened V by 7 bases and J by 8 bases, and 20 bases separated the two germline ends. The CDR3 protein is CASNAGLSWGEKLFF. In DNA form, the CDR3 reads TGTGCCAGCAACGCGGGACTCTCCTGGGGAGAAAAACTGTTTTTT. Drawing the rest from reference TRBV2 and TRBJ1-4, the complete variable domain is EPEVTQTPSHQVTQMGQEVILRCVPISNHLYFYWYRQILGQKVEFLVSFYNNEISEKSEIFDDQFSVERPDGSNFTLKIRSTKLEDSAMYFCASNAGLSWGEKLFFGSGTQLSVL.

The chain carries TRBV2 and TRBJ1-2, with D possibly matching TRBD1 (5 bases). The V and J ends lost 5 bases and 0 bases respectively, with 13 bases between them. Germline V lookup: CDR1 SNHLY, CDR2 FYNNEI. The CDR3 is 15 residues long. CDR3 nucleotides: TGTGCCAGCAGTAGTACAGGCGCACCTAACTATGGCTACACCTTC. As protein: CASSSTGAPNYGYTF.

This rearrangement joins TRBV12-3 or TRBV12-4 to TRBJ1-4; no clear D. The CDR3 runs to 11 residues. The V gene lost 6 bases and the J gene lost 11 bases, with 10 bases spanning the gap. The CDR3 region is CASSEERKLFF. The CDR3 nucleotides read TGTGCCAGCAGCGAGGAGCGCAAACTGTTTTTT.

This chain joins TRBV5-1 and TRBJ2-4, with 8 bases fitting TRBD1. Trimming removed 3 bases from V and 12 bases from J; junction bases left unmatched: 5. Germline V lookup: CDR1 SGHRS, CDR2 YFSETQ. This CDR3 is 12 amino acids long. In DNA, the CDR3 is TGCGCCAGCAGCTCCGACAGGGGCCATCAGTACTTC. Amino acid sequence: CASSSDRGHQYF.

This chain connects TRBV7-9 to TRBJ1-5; no firm D call. This CDR3 comprises 14 residues. V lost 4 bases and J lost 2, with 9 bases in between. Looked up from germline, CDR1 is SEHNR and CDR2 is FQNEAQ (reference sequence). The CDR3 DNA is TGTGCCAGCAGCTCAAGCGTAGGCAATCAGCCCCAGCATTTT. It yields the protein CASSSSVGNQPQHF. The whole variable domain, remainder taken from reference TRBV7-9 and TRBJ1-5, is DTGVSQNPRHKITKRGQNVTFRCDPISEHNRLYWYRQTLGQGPEFLTYFQNEAQLEKSRLLSDRFSAERPKGSFSTLEIQRTEQGDSAMYLCASSSSVGNQPQHFGDGTRLSIL.

This chain links TRBV7-3 with TRBJ2-3; 8 bases match TRBD2. Looked up from germline, CDR1 is SGHTA and CDR2 is FQGTGA. The trim removed 5 bases at V and 3 bases at J, leaving 4 bases unmatched. This CDR3 contains 14 residues. CDR3 loop: CASSRAGGTDTQYF. The DNA of the CDR3 is TGTGCCAGCAGCCGTGCGGGGGGAACAGATACGCAGTATTTT.

The gene calls are TRBV30 and TRBJ2-5; 7 positions match TRBD1. The CDR3 is made up of 11 amino acids. V dropped 1 base and J dropped 9; count of bases not matched to a gene: 2. The germline V gene has CDR1 GTSNPN and CDR2 SVGIG (reference sequence). The CDR3 DNA reads TGTGCCTGGAGTGCAGACAGGGCCCAGTACTTC. It yields the protein CAWSADRAQYF.

V usage is TRBV4-2 and J usage is TRBJ1-1; tentative D call: TRBD1 (5 bases). The CDR3 loop spans 18 amino acids. Germline V gene lookup returns CDR1 LGHNA and CDR2 YNFKEQ. With 3 bases removed from V and 1 base from J, the gap between germline ends came to 21 bases. CDR3: CASSHLLRGAGGNTEAFF. The CDR3 bases are TGTGCCAGCAGCCACCTGCTGAGGGGCGCCGGGGGGAACACTGAAGCTTTCTTT.

The sample holds one count of this clone. The V gene is TRBV5-1, the J gene TRBJ2-4; 10 positions agree with TRBD1. The CDR3 spans 16 residues. From germline, CDR1 is SGHRS and CDR2 YFSETQ. Trimming at V came to 4 bases and at J to 2 bases, leaving 6 bases not matched to a gene. CDR3 DNA sequence: TGCGCCAGCAGCCTAAGACAGGGGGCTTCCAAAAACATTCAGTACTTC. As protein: CASSLRQGASKNIQYF. Full variable domain (remainder filled in from reference TRBV5-1 and TRBJ2-4): KAGVTQTPRYLIKTRGQQVTLSCSPISGHRSVSWYQQTPGQGLQFLFEYFSETQRNKGNFPGRFSGRQFSNSRSEMNVSTLELGDSALYLCASSLRQGASKNIQYFGAGTRLSVL.

V is TRBV18 and J is TRBJ1-5; 12 bases line up with TRBD1. Germline V gives CDR1 KGHSH, CDR2 LQKENI. The CDR3 totals 16 residues. The J segment lost 6 bases and the V segment lost 5 bases, leaving 8 bases of the junction unmatched. The DNA for the CDR3 is TGTGCCAGCTCAGCCGCCGGGACAGGGGGCAGTCAGCCCCAGCATTTT. Residues: CASSAAGTGGSQPQHF. Full variable domain (missing parts from reference TRBV18 and TRBJ1-5): NAGVMQNPRHLVRRRGQEARLRCSPMKGHSHVYWYRQLPEEGLKFMVYLQKENIIDESGMPKERFSAEFPKEGPSILRIQQVVRGDSAAYFCASSAAGTGGSQPQHFGDGTRLSIL.

This clone was recorded only once. This chain connects TRBV24-1 to TRBJ2-1, with D maybe TRBD2 (5 bases). The germline V gene has CDR1 KGHDR and CDR2 SFDVKD. Between the trimmed V and J ends, which lost 2 bases and 4 bases, there was a span of 14 bases. The length of the CDR3 is 16 residues. The CDR3 bases are TGTGCCACCAGTGATTCCTCCCGGACGGGGTACAATGAGCAGTTCTTC. This codes for CATSDSSRTGYNEQFF.

In DNA form, the CDR3 reads TGTGCCAGCAGCCCCCGACAGGGAACCACCTATGGCTACACCTTC. It specifies CASSPRQGTTYGYTF. This chain connects TRBV2 to TRBJ1-2, with 7 nucleotides matching TRBD1. This CDR3 contains 15 residues. Germline lookup yields CDR1 SNHLY and CDR2 FYNNEI. The V gene end was trimmed by 6 bases and the J gene end by 4 bases; junction bases not matched to a gene: 11.

The chain combines TRBV19 with TRBJ1-5; TRBD1 aligns across 7 bases. Germline loops: CDR1 LNHDA, CDR2 SQIVND (reference sequence). The junction had 11 bases not matched to a gene; V was cut back by 2 bases and J by 4 bases. CDR3 length: 17 residues. The CDR3 nucleotides read TGTGCCAGTAGTATAAGTTATGGGGGGACAGAAAATCAGCCCCAGCATTTT. This encodes CASSISYGGTENQPQHF.

As concerns this clone: One end of the junction fails to match germline, which may point to a read error. The V call is TRBV7-7, the J call TRBJ2-3; 9 bases fit TRBD2. Germline CDR1 reads SSHAT; CDR2 reads FNYEAQ (reference sequence). This CDR3 is 17 amino acids long. The CDR3 region has the DNA TGTGCTAGCAGCTTAGCGGCTAGCGGGGAGGGTACAGATACGCAGTATTTT. Its protein is CASSLAASGEGTDTQYF.

Only one count was recorded for this clone. The chain joins TRBV7-3 to TRBJ2-5; no clear D gene. V was shortened by 4 bases and J by 0 bases, with 6 bases between the two germline ends. Germline CDR1 SGHTA, CDR2 FQGTGA. CDR3 length: 13 residues. This CDR3 reads CASSSSYQETQYF. The DNA for the CDR3 is TGTGCCAGCAGCTCTAGTTACCAAGAGACCCAGTACTTC. Supplemented by reference TRBV7-3 and TRBJ2-5, the full variable domain reads GAGVSQTPSNKVTEKGKYVELRCDPISGHTALYWYRQSLGQGPEFLIYFQGTGAADDSGLPNDRFFAVRPEGSVSTLKIQRTERGDSAVYLCASSSSYQETQYFGPGTRLLVL.

V gene TRBV19 combines with J gene TRBJ2-3, with TRBD1 identical over 8 bases. The CDR3 contains 14 residues. J gave up 1 base and V 9 bases, and 6 bases lay outside the gene matches. Germline V gives CDR1 LNHDA, CDR2 SQIVND (reference sequence). The CDR3 spells CASKPGQGTDTQYF. CDR3 nucleotide sequence: TGTGCCAGCAAGCCGGGACAGGGCACAGATACGCAGTATTTT.

The chain couples TRBV2 to TRBJ1-4, with 8 bases matching TRBD1. Germline loops: CDR1 SNHLY, CDR2 FYNNEI. J was trimmed by 3 bases and V by 5 bases; bases with no gene match: 8. This CDR3 comprises 16 residues. The DNA for the CDR3 is TGTGCCAGCAGTTCACAGGGGGTGGTAGCTAATGAAAAACTGTTTTTT. Amino acid sequence: CASSSQGVVANEKLFF.

V gene TRBV5-1 combines with J gene TRBJ2-2, with D tentatively TRBD1 (6 bases). This CDR3 spans 16 amino acids. The V end lost 4 bases, the J end lost 5 bases, and 18 bases lay between the germline ends. The V gene's germline CDR1 is SGHRS and CDR2 YFSETQ. The CDR3 bases are TGCGCCAGCAGCACACAACAGGGCCGGGATACCGGGGAGCTGTTTTTT. This sequence encodes CASSTQQGRDTGELFF.